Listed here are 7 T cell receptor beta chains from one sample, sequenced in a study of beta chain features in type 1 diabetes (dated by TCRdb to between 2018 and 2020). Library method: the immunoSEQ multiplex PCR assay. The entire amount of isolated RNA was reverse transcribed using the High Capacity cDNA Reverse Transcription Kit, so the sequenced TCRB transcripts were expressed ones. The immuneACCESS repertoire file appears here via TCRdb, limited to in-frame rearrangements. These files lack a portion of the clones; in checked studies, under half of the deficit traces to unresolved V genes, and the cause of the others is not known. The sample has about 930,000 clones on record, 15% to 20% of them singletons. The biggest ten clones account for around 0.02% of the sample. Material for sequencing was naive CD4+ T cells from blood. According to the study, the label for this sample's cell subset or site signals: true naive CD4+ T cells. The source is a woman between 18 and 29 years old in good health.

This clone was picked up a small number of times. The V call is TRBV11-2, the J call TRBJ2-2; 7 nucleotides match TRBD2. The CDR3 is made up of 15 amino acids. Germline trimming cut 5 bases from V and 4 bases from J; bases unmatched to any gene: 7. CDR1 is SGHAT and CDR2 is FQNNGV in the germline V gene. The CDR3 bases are TGTGCCAGCAGCCGTCGGGGGGTCGGCACCGGGGAGCTGTTTTTT. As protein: CASSRRGVGTGELFF. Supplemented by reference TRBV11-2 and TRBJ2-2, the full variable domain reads EAGVAQSPRYKIIEKRQSVAFWCNPISGHATLYWYQQILGQGPKLLIQFQNNGVVDDSQLPKDRFSAERLKGVDSTLKIQPAKLEDSAVYLCASSRRGVGTGELFFGEGSRLTVL.

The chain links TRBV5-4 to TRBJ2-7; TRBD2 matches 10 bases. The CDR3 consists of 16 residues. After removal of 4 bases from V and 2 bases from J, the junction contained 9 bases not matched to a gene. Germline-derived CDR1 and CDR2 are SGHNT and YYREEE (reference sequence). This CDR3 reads CASSGSSGTSAYEQYF. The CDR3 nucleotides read TGTGCCAGCAGCGGGTCTTCCGGGACTAGCGCCTACGAGCAGTACTTC.

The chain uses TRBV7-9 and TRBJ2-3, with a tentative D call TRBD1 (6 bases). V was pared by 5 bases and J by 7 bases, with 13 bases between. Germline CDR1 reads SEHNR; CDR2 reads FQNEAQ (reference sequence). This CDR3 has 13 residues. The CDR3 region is CASSVEQGNTQYF. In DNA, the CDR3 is TGTGCCAGCAGCGTAGAACAGGGAAATACGCAGTATTTT.

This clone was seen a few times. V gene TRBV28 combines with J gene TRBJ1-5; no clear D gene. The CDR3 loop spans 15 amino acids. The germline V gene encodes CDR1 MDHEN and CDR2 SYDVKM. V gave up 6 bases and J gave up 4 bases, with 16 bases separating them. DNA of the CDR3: TGTGCCAGCAGGGTCCCAGGAAGGGCAAATCAGCCCCAGCATTTT. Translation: CASRVPGRANQPQHF.

The CDR3 here is CASSQRRHNPGGYTF. The DNA of the CDR3 is TGCGCCAGCAGCCAACGAAGACACAACCCGGGAGGCTACACCTTC. The chain employs TRBV4-3 and TRBJ1-2; D is ambiguous. V was trimmed by 2 bases and J by 8 bases, leaving 18 bases between them. CDR1 LGHNA and CDR2 YSLEER come from the germline V gene. CDR3 length: 15 amino acids.

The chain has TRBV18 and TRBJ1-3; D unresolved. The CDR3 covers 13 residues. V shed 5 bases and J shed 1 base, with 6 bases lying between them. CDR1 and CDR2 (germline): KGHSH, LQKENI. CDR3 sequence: CASSASSGNTIYF. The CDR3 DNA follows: TGTGCCAGCTCAGCCTCTTCTGGAAACACCATATATTTT. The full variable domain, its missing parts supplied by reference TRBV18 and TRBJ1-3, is NAGVMQNPRHLVRRRGQEARLRCSPMKGHSHVYWYRQLPEEGLKFMVYLQKENIIDESGMPKERFSAEFPKEGPSILRIQQVVRGDSAAYFCASSASSGNTIYFGEGSWLTVV.

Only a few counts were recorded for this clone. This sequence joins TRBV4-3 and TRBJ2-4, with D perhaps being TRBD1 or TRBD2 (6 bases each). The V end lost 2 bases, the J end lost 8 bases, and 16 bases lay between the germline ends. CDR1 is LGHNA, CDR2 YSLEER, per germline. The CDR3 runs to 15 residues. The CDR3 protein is CASSQTFTGRYIQYF. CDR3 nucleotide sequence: TGCGCCAGCAGCCAAACGTTTACAGGGAGGTACATTCAGTACTTC.